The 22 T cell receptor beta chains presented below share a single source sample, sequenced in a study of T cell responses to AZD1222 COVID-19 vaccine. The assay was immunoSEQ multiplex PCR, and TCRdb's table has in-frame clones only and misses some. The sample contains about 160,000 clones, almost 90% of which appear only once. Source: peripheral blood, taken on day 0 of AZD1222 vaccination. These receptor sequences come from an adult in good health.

The CDR3 nucleotides read TGTGCCAGCAGCCCCCAGGACAGGGGGCAGAGCACTGAAGCTTTCTTT. Its translation is CASSPQDRGQSTEAFF. The chain uses TRBV5-4 and TRBJ1-1, with 11 bases lining up with TRBD1. The germline CDR1 and CDR2 sequences are SGHNT and YYREEE (reference sequence). With V trimmed by 4 bases and J by 4 bases, 9 bases remained unmatched. CDR3 length equals 16 residues.

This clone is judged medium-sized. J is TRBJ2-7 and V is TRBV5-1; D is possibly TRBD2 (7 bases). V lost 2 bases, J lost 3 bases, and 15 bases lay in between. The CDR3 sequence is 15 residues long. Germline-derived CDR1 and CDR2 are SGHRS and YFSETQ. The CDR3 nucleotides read TGCGCCAGCAGCTTTAGAACAGGGAGGGACTACGAGCAGTACTTC. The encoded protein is CASSFRTGRDYEQYF.

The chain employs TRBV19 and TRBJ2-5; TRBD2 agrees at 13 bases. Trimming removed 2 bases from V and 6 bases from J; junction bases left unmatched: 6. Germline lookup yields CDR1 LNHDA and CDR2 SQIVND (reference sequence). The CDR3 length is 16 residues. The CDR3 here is CASSIQLAGGPKTQYF. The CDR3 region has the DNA TGTGCCAGTAGTATACAACTAGCGGGAGGGCCGAAGACCCAGTACTTC.

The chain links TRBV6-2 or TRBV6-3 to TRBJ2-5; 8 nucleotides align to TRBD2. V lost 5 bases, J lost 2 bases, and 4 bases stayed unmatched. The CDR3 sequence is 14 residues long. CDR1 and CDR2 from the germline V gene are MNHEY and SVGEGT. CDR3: CASSPSGGQETQYF. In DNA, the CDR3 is TGTGCCAGCAGTCCCTCGGGGGGGCAAGAGACCCAGTACTTC.

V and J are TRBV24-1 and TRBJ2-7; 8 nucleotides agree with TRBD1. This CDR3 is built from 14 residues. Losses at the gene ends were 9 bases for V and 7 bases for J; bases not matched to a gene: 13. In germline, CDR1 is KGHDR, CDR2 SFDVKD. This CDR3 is CATARTGYSWEQYF. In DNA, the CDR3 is TGTGCCACCGCGCGGACAGGGTACAGTTGGGAGCAGTACTTC.

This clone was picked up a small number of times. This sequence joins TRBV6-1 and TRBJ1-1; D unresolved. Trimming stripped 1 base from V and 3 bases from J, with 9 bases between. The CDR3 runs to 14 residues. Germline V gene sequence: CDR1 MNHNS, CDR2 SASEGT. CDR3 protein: CASSEVNRDTEAFF. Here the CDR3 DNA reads TGTGCCAGCAGTGAAGTAAATCGGGACACTGAAGCTTTCTTT.

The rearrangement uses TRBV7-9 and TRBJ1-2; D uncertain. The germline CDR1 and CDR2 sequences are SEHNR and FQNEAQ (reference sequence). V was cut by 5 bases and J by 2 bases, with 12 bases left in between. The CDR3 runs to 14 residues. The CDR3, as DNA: TGTGCCAGCAGCCCGACTAACGACAACTATGGCTACACCTTC. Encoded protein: CASSPTNDNYGYTF.

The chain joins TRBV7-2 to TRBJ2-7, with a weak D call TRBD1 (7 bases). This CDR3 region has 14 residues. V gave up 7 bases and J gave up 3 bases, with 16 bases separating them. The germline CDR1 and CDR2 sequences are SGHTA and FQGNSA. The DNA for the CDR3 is TGTGCCAGCACCTTCAGACAGGGAGGCTACGAGCAGTACTTC. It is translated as CASTFRQGGYEQYF. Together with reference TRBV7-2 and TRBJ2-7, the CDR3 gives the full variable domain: GAGVSQSPSNKVTEKGKDVELRCDPISGHTALYWYRQSLGQGLEFLIYFQGNSAPDKSGLPSDRFSAERTGGSVSTLTIQRTQQEDSAVYLCASTFRQGGYEQYFGPGTRLTVT.

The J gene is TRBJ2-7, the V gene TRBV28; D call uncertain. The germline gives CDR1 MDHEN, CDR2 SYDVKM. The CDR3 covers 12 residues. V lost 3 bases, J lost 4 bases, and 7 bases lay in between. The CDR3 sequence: CASSFSVYEQYF. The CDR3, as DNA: TGTGCCAGCAGTTTTTCCGTTTACGAGCAGTACTTC.

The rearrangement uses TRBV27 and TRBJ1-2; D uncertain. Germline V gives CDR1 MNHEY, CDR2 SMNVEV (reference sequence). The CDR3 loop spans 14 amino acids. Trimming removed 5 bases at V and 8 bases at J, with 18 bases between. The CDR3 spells CASSRLRVAGGYTF. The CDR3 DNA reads TGTGCCAGCAGTCGGCTTAGGGTCGCGGGGGGCTACACCTTC.

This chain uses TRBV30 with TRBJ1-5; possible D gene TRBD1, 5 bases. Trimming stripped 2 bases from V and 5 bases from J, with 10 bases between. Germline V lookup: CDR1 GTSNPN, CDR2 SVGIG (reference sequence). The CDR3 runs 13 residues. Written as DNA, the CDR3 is TGTGCCTGGAGTAAGGGGACCGATCAGCCCCAGCATTTT. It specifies CAWSKGTDQPQHF.

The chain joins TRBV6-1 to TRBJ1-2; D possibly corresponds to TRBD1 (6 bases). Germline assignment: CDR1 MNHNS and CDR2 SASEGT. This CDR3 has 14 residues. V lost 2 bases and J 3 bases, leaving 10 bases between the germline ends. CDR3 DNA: TGTGCCAGCAGTGAAACCGGGACACACTATGGCTACACCTTC. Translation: CASSETGTHYGYTF.

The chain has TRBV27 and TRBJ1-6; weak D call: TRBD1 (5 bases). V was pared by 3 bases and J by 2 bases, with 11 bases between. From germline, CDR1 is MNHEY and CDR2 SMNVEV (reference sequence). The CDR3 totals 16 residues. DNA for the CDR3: TGTGCCAGCAGTTTGCAGGGTATCGCCTATAATTCACCCCTCCACTTT. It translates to CASSLQGIAYNSPLHF.

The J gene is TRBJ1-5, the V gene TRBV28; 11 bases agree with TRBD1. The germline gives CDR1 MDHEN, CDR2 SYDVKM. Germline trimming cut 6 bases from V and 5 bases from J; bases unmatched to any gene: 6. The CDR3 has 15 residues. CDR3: CASRPGTGGDQPQHF. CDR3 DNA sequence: TGTGCCAGCAGACCTGGGACAGGGGGTGATCAGCCCCAGCATTTT. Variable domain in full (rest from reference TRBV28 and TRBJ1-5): DVKVTQSSRYLVKRTGEKVFLECVQDMDHENMFWYRQDPGLGLRLIYFSYDVKMKEKGDIPEGYSVSREKKERFSLILESASTNQTSMYLCASRPGTGGDQPQHFGDGTRLSIL.

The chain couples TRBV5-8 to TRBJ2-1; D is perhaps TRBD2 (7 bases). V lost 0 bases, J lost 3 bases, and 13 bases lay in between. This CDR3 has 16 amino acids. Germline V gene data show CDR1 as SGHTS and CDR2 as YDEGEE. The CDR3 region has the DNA TGTGCCAGCAGCTTGGCAGCGGGACACTACTACAATGAGCAGTTCTTC. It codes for CASSLAAGHYYNEQFF.

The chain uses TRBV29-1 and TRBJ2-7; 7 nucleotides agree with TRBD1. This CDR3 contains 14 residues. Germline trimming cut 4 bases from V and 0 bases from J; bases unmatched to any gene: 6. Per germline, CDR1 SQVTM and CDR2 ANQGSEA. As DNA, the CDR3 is TGCAGCGTTGGGGACAGACGCCTCTCCTACGAGCAGTACTTC. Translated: CSVGDRRLSYEQYF.

The CDR3 is CASSATGGLAGGPSNEQFF. CDR3 sequence (DNA): TGTGCCAGCAGCGCCACCGGGGGACTAGCGGGGGGACCTTCCAATGAGCAGTTCTTC. The chain combines TRBV9 with TRBJ2-1; 15 nucleotides agree with TRBD2. The CDR3 length is 19 residues. Trimming took 3 bases from V and 6 from J; bases not matched to a gene: 13. CDR1 is SGDLS, CDR2 YYNGEE, per germline.

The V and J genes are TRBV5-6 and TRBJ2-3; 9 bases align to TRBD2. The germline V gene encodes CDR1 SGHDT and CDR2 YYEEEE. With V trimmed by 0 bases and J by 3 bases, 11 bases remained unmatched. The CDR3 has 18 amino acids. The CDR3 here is CASSLGVAGDDWTDTQYF. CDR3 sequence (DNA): TGTGCCAGCAGCTTGGGGGTAGCGGGAGACGATTGGACAGATACGCAGTATTTT.

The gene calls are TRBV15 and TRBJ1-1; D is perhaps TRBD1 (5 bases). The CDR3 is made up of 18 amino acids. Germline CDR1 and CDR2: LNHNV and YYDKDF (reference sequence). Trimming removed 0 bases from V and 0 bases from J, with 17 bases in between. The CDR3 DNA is TGTGCCACCAGCAGAGATAGGGGCGGTGGGGCCCTGAACACTGAAGCTTTCTTT. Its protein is CATSRDRGGGALNTEAFF.

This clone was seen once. The CDR3 spells CASSSRDMRETQYF. CDR3 bases: TGCGCCAGCAGCTCAAGGGACATGAGAGAGACCCAGTACTTC. The genes are TRBV5-1 and TRBJ2-5, with D maybe TRBD1 (6 bases). Germline CDR1 SGHRS, CDR2 YFSETQ. The CDR3 is made up of 14 amino acids. With 3 bases removed from V and 4 bases from J, the gap between germline ends came to 13 bases.

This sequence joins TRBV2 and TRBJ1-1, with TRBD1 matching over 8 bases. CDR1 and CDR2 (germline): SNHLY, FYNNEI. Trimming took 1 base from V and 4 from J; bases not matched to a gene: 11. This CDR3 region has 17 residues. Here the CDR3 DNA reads TGTGCCAGCAGTGAAGGGGACTTGACAGGGGTAAGCACTGAAGCTTTCTTT. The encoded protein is CASSEGDLTGVSTEAFF.

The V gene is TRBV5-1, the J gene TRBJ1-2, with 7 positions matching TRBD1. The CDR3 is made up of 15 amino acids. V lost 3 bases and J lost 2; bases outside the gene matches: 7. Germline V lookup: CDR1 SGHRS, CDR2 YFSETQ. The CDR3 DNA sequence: TGCGCCAGCAGCTACCAAGGACAGGCCAACTATGGCTACACCTTC. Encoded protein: CASSYQGQANYGYTF.